This record concerns one T cell receptor beta chain sequence. This sample is drawn from a study of blood T cells in healthy people across ages. Germline CDR1 and CDR2: SGHKS and YYEKEE (reference sequence). The CDR3 is 13 amino acids. Trimming removed 3 bases from V and 1 base from J, with 7 bases in between. Combining a sample-barcoded 5' primer with a J-beta primer mix, a second PCR ran for 7 to 11 cycles. TCRdb re-derived calls from the 5' RACE reads in MiXCR, one entry per CDR3 protein. The sample lists roughly 2 million distinct CDR3 sequences; roughly 50% were seen once. This chain connects TRBV5-5 to TRBJ1-1; the D is unclear. This TCR was recovered from a woman between 40 and 55 years old in good health. Sequenced: blood. Here the CDR3 DNA reads TGTGCCAGCAGCTCTTTCGGGAACACTGAAGCTTTCTTT. Amino acid sequence: CASSSFGNTEAFF.